This TCR beta chain was recovered during a study of beta chain features in type 1 diabetes (dated by TCRdb to between 2018 and 2020). With regard to the full study: Mean age, gender distribution, total cell number and subset yield did not differ between patients and healthy donors. In the study, recently diagnosed type 1 diabetes patients and matched healthy donors were compared on the TCRB repertoires of their sorted circulating CD4+ T cell subsets. Across all samples, approximately 98,000,000 sorted cells were examined, and cell number per subset correlated strongly with RNA yield. Naive and central memory subsets were obtained from all 30 or so donors, but regulatory and stem cell-like memory subsets were isolated from only 8 patients and about eight healthy donors. What the authors observed across the whole study: At VDJ recombination sites, patients with type 1 diabetes made fewer insertions and deleted more nucleotides, a pattern implying thymic rearrangement abnormalities. Naive, central memory and regulatory TCRB repertoires appeared more similar among patients than among healthy donors. Shorter templates might have been favored by PCR, but patient and control samples were amplified and corrected together, so both groups would have been affected equally by any skew. Because the HLA sub-analyses included only small numbers of individuals, any influence of HLA type on TCRB rearrangement was left unresolved. Sequencing cDNA rather than genomic DNA could over-represent highly expressing activated cells, although activation and CD3 levels did not differ between groups. Type 1 diabetes patients showed a moderate but significant shortening of TCRB CDR3 length in all four CD4+ subsets.

From each donor, a single peripheral blood sample of approximately 110 mL on average was drawn into heparinised tubes. Naive, central memory, regulatory and stem cell-like memory CD4+ T cells were sorted on a BD FACSAria II using a panel including CD45RO, CCR7, CD25, CD127, CD95 and CD27. A purity above 95% was achieved for all sorted populations. PBMCs were isolated immediately by Lymphoprep density gradient centrifugation and stained directly without culture. So that batch effects would be minimized, each experiment stained and sorted samples in pairs, pairing one healthy donor with one patient. Of note for this clone: The clone's antigen remains unknown. No base qualities exist here, and no much larger clone lies one base off it.

V has 0 bases trimmed and J has 8 bases trimmed; junction bases matching no gene number 7. Taken from cysteine to phenylalanine, the CDR3 has 16 residues. Only the CDR3 DNA is retained, 48 bases long and in frame from the first base. In the germline V gene (reference sequence), CDR1 corresponds to LNHNV and CDR2 to YYDKDF. The entire amount of isolated RNA was reverse transcribed using the High Capacity cDNA Reverse Transcription Kit, so the sequenced TCRB transcripts were expressed ones. Deep immunoSEQ sequencing was applied to naive, central memory and regulatory T cell samples, giving an average of about 3.57 million total reads per sample. Sorted cells were lysed in RLT buffer and RNA was extracted with DNase-treated RNeasy Micro or Mini kits, depending on cell number. Each cell subset was processed separately to prevent cross-contamination, with patient and healthy donor samples processed together. The immunoSEQ multiplex PCR was used to amplify TCRB sequences from cDNA, generating 87-bp fragments that spanned the CDR3 region. Sequencing of the amplicons was done on the Illumina HiSeq platform. As for the original processing: PCR bias was corrected computationally using synthetic template baselines, and reads within Hamming distance 2 were collapsed, with unmergeable singletons discarded. By aligning reads against IMGT, V, D and J genes, CDR3 length, and insertions or deletions at six rearrangement sites were assigned. Clonotype counts were normalized to sorted cell number within each subset before computing true diversity and Gini coefficients with the tcR R package. The overlap coefficient, calculated on TCRB nucleotide sequences, was used to quantify repertoire sharing. Out-of-frame TCRB sequences from naive cells were analyzed to stand in for the pre-selection repertoire. What TCRdb holds here is the immuneACCESS table cut down to in-frame rearrangements. Part of the clones is not present; checked against another copy, under half of the missing clones reflect an unresolved V gene, and the others are unexplained. That table is the source of V, J and clone size, and D and trimming were worked out from the DNA. The sample records 400,000 to 450,000 clones, more than 11% of which are singletons. Approximately 0.035% of the sample is held by the ten biggest clonotypes.

The sequence links TRBV15 to TRBJ1-4, and 9 bases in between align with TRBD1. The sequence derives from a man between 25 and 39 years old in good health. What was sequenced was naive CD4+ T cells from blood. The cell subset or site label here, explained by the study, means: true naive CD4+ T cells. The DNA is as follows: TGTGCCACCAGCAGAGACCCCGGGACAGGGACCGAAAAACTGTTTTTT. It encodes CATSRDPGTGTEKLFF.